Described below is a single T cell receptor beta chain sequence and its context. Its antigen is unidentified. The entry originates in a study of CD8+CD57+ T cells in acquired aplastic anemia. Whole-study context: Mean read depth for CD4+ cells from healthy donors was roughly 10 million.

Genomic DNA provided the template from which TCR beta VDJ and CDR3 profiles were obtained. TCRdb recomputed calls from the reads with MiXCR, one row per CDR3 protein. The data hold around 190,000 distinct CDR3 sequences, with around 59% observed a single time. The CDR3 is 16 amino acids. Germline CDR1 is MNHEY and CDR2 is SVGEGT. V lost 2 bases and J 0 bases, leaving 12 bases between the germline ends. Points from the study as a whole: In common between the patients and the controls were twenty-nine CD8+ CDR3 sequences.

The source is a human donor in good health, serving as a control. The J gene is TRBJ2-3, the V gene TRBV6-2 or TRBV6-3; D gene ambiguous. Specimen: sorted CD4+, CD8+, or CD8+CD57+ T cells (not recorded which) from PBMCs. CDR3 loop: CASSYPIPTSTDTQYF. The DNA for the CDR3 is TGTGCCAGCAGTTACCCGATACCCACTAGCACAGATACGCAGTATTTT.